This T cell receptor (beta chain) appears in the sequencing data of a study of identical twins (dated by TCRdb to about 2016). Turning to the overall study: TCR alpha and beta repertoires from monozygotic twins, unrelated adults of various ages and cord blood were deep-sequenced to test whether fetal clonotypes persist. To rule out contamination, replicate twin experiments were performed at different times with different library preparation protocols. Findings and caveats that apply to the study as a whole: Out-of-frame TCR alpha sequences shared between twins showed an excess of low generation-probability sequences compared with coincidental sharing between unrelated individuals. Because the same donors could not be followed over many years, conclusions were based on cross-sectional statistical analysis. In monozygotic twins, recombination models systematically underestimated out-of-frame TCR alpha sharing, but the models matched the sharing seen between unrelated individuals. Zero-insertion analyses could be partly confounded by invariant T cells such as MAIT and iNKT, although diverse VJ usage argued against such confounding for most clonotypes. Abundant cord blood beta clonotypes carried fewer insertions; young adult naive repertoires showed a weaker similar trend, while memory repertoires showed none. A weaker excess of twin sharing was found in beta out-of-frame sequences because the signal-to-noise ratio was lowered by fewer shared sequences.

Its CDR3 holds 16 amino acids, cysteine through phenylalanine. Here the CDR3 DNA is all that survives: 48 bases in frame from base 1. CDR1 SGHDT and CDR2 YYEEEE were looked up in the germline V gene. For this chain, trimming is 0 bases at the V end and 2 bases at the J end, and the number of junction bases without a gene match is 5. The library was generated by 5' RACE. Sequenced using an Illumina HiSeq 2000. Template switching added a universal primer binding site, and the final cDNA carried a unique molecular identifier that allowed TCR cDNA molecules to be counted accurately. Specific primers in the conserved constant-segment region were used to synthesize first-strand cDNA for TCR alpha and beta chains. To control for contamination, each cDNA library was double barcoded with a SMART-Mk sample barcode plus Illumina barcodes. TruSeq adapter sequences, together with Illumina sample barcodes, were added in two successive PCR steps. TCR alpha and beta cDNA libraries were sequenced on the Illumina HiSeq platform with custom primers. Per the authors' processing: MiGEC processed the raw reads to extract unique molecular identifiers, while MiXCR was used to determine the CDR3 positions. For each individual, recombination models were inferred using an EM algorithm with the repgenHMM and IGoR tools. Shared clonotype analysis was performed with the tcR package in R, normalizing sharing by the product of cloneset sizes. Out-of-frame nonproductive sequences were analyzed to study raw recombination free of thymic and clonal selection effects. TCRdb applied fastp at Q25 and MiXCR to the public reads, then kept only in-frame beta chains. Each CDR3 protein gets just one entry, which takes the most common genes and DNA from the rows behind it. TCRdb's processing, not the study's, gives the V and J calls here. Counted in this sample were around 650,000 distinct CDR3 sequences; around 7.5% of them appeared once. Together, the top ten hold around 1.6% of the sample.

This clonotype was recorded at least ten times. What this receptor recognizes is not known. No per-base quality is available; no much larger clone lies one base away. All donors were healthy Caucasians. Three pairs of female monozygotic twins, all aged roughly 18 to 29 years, were included in the twin cohort. RNA for TCR libraries was isolated from peripheral blood mononuclear cells. These data are also associated with another study on yellow fever vaccine responses in identical twins. The second paper further reports: The authors reported that the T cell response to vaccination in identical twins appeared partly convergent and partly personalized. In the study, vaccine-responding T cell clones were precisely tracked in identical twins.

This TCR derives from a woman younger than 30 in good health. The sequenced material came from PBMCs. The sequence links TRBV5-6 to TRBJ2-1, with 7 bases matching TRBD2. The DNA sequence is as follows: TGTGCCAGCAGCTTGGTCGCAGCGGGACCCTACAATGAGCAGTTCTTC. This codes for CASSLVAAGPYNEQFF. Supplemented by the reference TRBV5-6 and TRBJ2-1 proteins around the CDR3, the complete variable domain is DAGVTQSPTHLIKTRGQQVTLRCSPKSGHDTVSWYQQALGQGPQFIFQYYEEEERQRGNFPDRFSGHQFPNYSSELNVNALLLGDSALYLCASSLVAAGPYNEQFFGPGTRLTVL.